This T cell receptor beta chain was identified during a study of T cell changes during pregnancy in multiple sclerosis. There are a few counts of this clone. The repertoire was sequenced with immunoSEQ multiplex PCR; TCRdb's copy has only in-frame clones and lacks some. The sample has some 44,000 clones, about 85% seen once; the top ten hold approximately 1.2%. Here the sequenced sample was CD4+ T cells from peripheral blood mononuclear cells, taken in the second trimester of pregnancy. This clonotype was obtained from a female donor with multiple sclerosis, enrolled in a pregnancy study.

In DNA, the CDR3 is TGTGCCAGCAGTTTCTTTGGGGCTAGCGGTTTCACCGGGGAGCTGTTTTTT. This encodes CASSFFGASGFTGELFF. The chain joins TRBV27 to TRBJ2-2, with 7 bases lining up with TRBD2. With V trimmed by 3 bases and J by 4 bases, 11 bases remained unmatched. The CDR3 runs 17 residues. CDR1 MNHEY and CDR2 SMNVEV come from the germline V gene (reference sequence).